This T cell receptor (beta chain) was identified during a study of vaccination and CD4 T cells after COVID-19. On this clonotype: The antigen remains unidentified.

CDR1 and CDR2 from the germline V gene are MDHEN and SYDVKM. The CDR3 consists of 16 residues. The V and J ends lost 6 bases and 0 bases, in that order; junction bases with no gene match: 10. The assay that was used to sequence DNA from cultured CD4+ T cells was the Oncomine TCR Beta short-read assay. TCRdb called the PCR reads again in MiXCR, with one record for every CDR3 protein. Counted here are 25,000 to 30,000 distinct CDR3 sequences, 35% to 40% occurring once; the ten biggest clones make up roughly 3.5%. As for time point: late sampling 161 to 241 days after vaccination in a few convalescent patients. The treatment is: roughly nine-day PBMC culture with coronavirus spike peptide pools or control peptides (ViraFEST assay).

The material sequenced was CD4+ T cells from blood, cultured in vitro, taken about 7 months after SARS-CoV-2 vaccination. The chain joins TRBV28 to TRBJ2-7, with 8 bases lining up with TRBD1. This clonotype was obtained from a human donor who had recovered from COVID-19. This CDR3 reads CASSSRQGNPSYEQYF. In DNA, the CDR3 is TGTGCCAGCAGCTCAAGACAGGGGAACCCCTCCTACGAGCAGTACTTC.